The rows below give T cell receptor beta chains drawn from one sample of a study of cytomegalovirus exposure and HLA in healthy donors. Sequencing used immunoSEQ multiplex PCR; TCRdb keeps in-frame clones, though not all of them. The profile covers 150,000 or so clones, with 60% to 80% appearing a single time and about 8% taken by the ten largest. The sample consisted of PBMCs. Source of these receptors: a woman aged 40 to 49 in good health and CMV-seropositive. Both conserved end residues are part of each CDR3. A D gene is named only where the DNA matches it firmly. Rows may omit the clone size; those that give it use once, few, many or a size class.

V gene: TRBV6-5
clone size: .
D gene: TRBD2
J gene: TRBJ2-1
CDR3 protein: CASSYSGTSGKFF
CDR3 DNA: TGTGCCAGCAGTTACTCCGGGACTAGCGGGAAGTTCTTC

V gene: TRBV4-3
clone size: .
D gene: TRBD2
J gene: TRBJ2-1
CDR3 protein: CASSPSGTLYNEQFF
CDR3 DNA: TGCGCCAGCAGCCCCAGCGGGACTCTTTACAATGAGCAGTTCTTC

V gene: TRBV6-5
clone size: few
D gene: .
J gene: TRBJ2-1
CDR3 protein: CASRQRSSYNEQFF
CDR3 DNA: TGTGCCAGCAGACAGCGGAGCTCCTACAATGAGCAGTTCTTC

V gene: TRBV19
clone size: .
D gene: .
J gene: TRBJ2-7
CDR3 protein: CASRIRQESSYEQYF
CDR3 DNA: TGTGCCAGTAGGATAAGACAGGAGAGCTCCTACGAGCAGTACTTC

V gene: TRBV10-1
clone size: .
D gene: .
J gene: TRBJ2-1
CDR3 protein: CASSESGGYNEQFF
CDR3 DNA: TGCGCCAGCAGTGAGTCTGGCGGGTACAATGAGCAGTTCTTC

V gene: TRBV6-6
clone size: .
D gene: .
J gene: TRBJ2-7
CDR3 protein: CASSQTRDMPYEQYF
CDR3 DNA: TGTGCCAGCAGTCAAACCCGGGACATGCCCTACGAGCAGTACTTC

V gene: TRBV5-1
clone size: .
D gene: TRBD2
J gene: TRBJ2-1
CDR3 protein: CASSPGLAGGNNEQFF
CDR3 DNA: TGCGCCAGCAGCCCAGGACTAGCGGGAGGCAACAATGAGCAGTTCTTC

V gene: TRBV28
clone size: .
D gene: TRBD2
J gene: TRBJ2-2
CDR3 protein: CASSPSGRSSGELFF
CDR3 DNA: TGTGCCAGCTCTCCCAGCGGGAGATCTTCCGGGGAGCTGTTTTTT

V gene: TRBV15
clone size: .
D gene: TRBD1
J gene: TRBJ2-7
CDR3 protein: CATSRDRGPYEQYF
CDR3 DNA: TGTGCCACCAGCAGGGACAGGGGGCCCTACGAGCAGTACTTC

V gene: TRBV6-1
clone size: .
D gene: .
J gene: TRBJ2-5
CDR3 protein: CASRGGWGETQYF
CDR3 DNA: TGTGCCAGCAGGGGAGGATGGGGAGAGACCCAGTACTTC

V gene: TRBV7-2
clone size: .
D gene: .
J gene: TRBJ2-1
CDR3 protein: CASSFIAELYNEQFF
CDR3 DNA: TGTGCCAGCAGCTTTATAGCGGAACTCTACAATGAGCAGTTCTTC

V gene: TRBV7-2
clone size: .
D gene: .
J gene: TRBJ2-7
CDR3 protein: CASSLGGRSSYEQYF
CDR3 DNA: TGTGCCAGCAGCTTAGGGGGCAGAAGTTCCTACGAGCAGTACTTC

V gene: TRBV29-1
clone size: .
D gene: .
J gene: TRBJ2-1
CDR3 protein: CSVVGANEQFF
CDR3 DNA: TGCAGCGTTGTTGGGGCAAATGAGCAGTTCTTC

V gene: TRBV28
clone size: .
D gene: TRBD1
J gene: TRBJ1-2
CDR3 protein: CASIPRQGITVGYTF
CDR3 DNA: TGTGCCAGCATCCCAAGACAGGGGATCACCGTGGGCTACACCTTC

V gene: TRBV9
clone size: .
D gene: .
J gene: TRBJ1-5
CDR3 protein: CASSEGGGGNNQPQHF
CDR3 DNA: TGTGCCAGCAGCGAGGGAGGGGGGGGAAACAATCAGCCCCAGCATTTT

V gene: TRBV5-1
clone size: once
D gene: .
J gene: TRBJ1-2
CDR3 protein: CASSINGYDGYTF
CDR3 DNA: TGCGCCAGCAGCATAAACGGGTATGATGGCTACACCTTC

V gene: TRBV7-9
clone size: few
D gene: TRBD2
J gene: TRBJ2-1
CDR3 protein: CASSLRELNEQFF
CDR3 DNA: TGTGCCAGCAGCTTGCGGGAGCTCAATGAGCAGTTCTTC

V gene: TRBV29-1
clone size: once
D gene: .
J gene: TRBJ2-5
CDR3 protein: CSVPPPGSGQETQYF
CDR3 DNA: TGCAGCGTTCCTCCCCCCGGTTCCGGTCAAGAGACCCAGTACTTC

V gene: TRBV18
clone size: .
D gene: TRBD1
J gene: TRBJ2-1
CDR3 protein: CASSPEGALLSSALRNEQFF
CDR3 DNA: TGTGCCAGCTCACCTGAGGGGGCCTTACTTAGTTCGGCCCTGCGCAATGAGCAGTTCTTC

V gene: TRBV5-1
clone size: .
D gene: TRBD1
J gene: TRBJ1-1
CDR3 protein: CASRRTHRGLSKTEAFF
CDR3 DNA: TGCGCCAGCAGAAGAACCCACAGGGGGCTGAGTAAAACTGAAGCTTTCTTT

V gene: TRBV6-6
clone size: .
D gene: .
J gene: TRBJ2-7
CDR3 protein: CASSYSRTGSSYEQYF
CDR3 DNA: TGTGCCAGCAGTTACTCGAGGACGGGGAGCTCCTACGAGCAGTACTTC

V gene: TRBV28
clone size: .
D gene: TRBD2
J gene: TRBJ2-1
CDR3 protein: CASSQNAGTRFF
CDR3 DNA: TGTGCCAGCAGTCAAAACGCCGGGACTAGGTTCTTC

V gene: TRBV19
clone size: .
D gene: .
J gene: TRBJ2-7
CDR3 protein: CASSSRGEVAEQYF
CDR3 DNA: TGTGCCAGTAGTAGTCGAGGGGAGGTAGCCGAGCAGTACTTC

V gene: TRBV5-5
clone size: .
D gene: .
J gene: TRBJ2-3
CDR3 protein: CASSFGRGADTQYF
CDR3 DNA: TGTGCCAGCAGCTTCGGCAGGGGCGCAGATACGCAGTATTTT

V gene: TRBV5-4
clone size: .
D gene: .
J gene: TRBJ1-4
CDR3 protein: CASSLAGASEKLFF
CDR3 DNA: TGTGCCAGCAGCCTCGCGGGGGCGAGTGAAAAACTGTTTTTT

V gene: TRBV7-9
clone size: once
D gene: TRBD1
J gene: TRBJ2-2
CDR3 protein: CSSSSSPGTGNHGELFF
CDR3 DNA: TGTTCCAGCAGCTCCTCCCCCGGGACAGGGAATCACGGGGAGCTGTTTTTT

V gene: TRBV19
clone size: .
D gene: TRBD1
J gene: TRBJ1-1
CDR3 protein: CASSGTGHTEAFF
CDR3 DNA: TGTGCCAGTAGCGGGACAGGGCACACTGAAGCTTTCTTT

V gene: TRBV7-3
clone size: once
D gene: .
J gene: TRBJ2-2
CDR3 protein: CASSPTDTTGELFF
CDR3 DNA: TGTGCCAGCAGCCCAACCGACACCACCGGGGAGCTGTTTTTT

V gene: TRBV7-9
clone size: .
D gene: .
J gene: TRBJ2-4
CDR3 protein: CASSLEGAAKNIQYF
CDR3 DNA: TGTGCCAGCAGCTTGGAGGGGGCCGCCAAAAACATTCAGTACTTC

V gene: TRBV29-1
clone size: .
D gene: .
J gene: TRBJ2-4
CDR3 protein: CSVEDRGNIQYF
CDR3 DNA: TGCAGCGTGGAGGACAGAGGAAACATTCAGTACTTC

V gene: TRBV28
clone size: .
D gene: .
J gene: TRBJ1-1
CDR3 protein: CASSQAGGANTEAFF
CDR3 DNA: TGTGCCAGCAGTCAAGCTGGGGGGGCGAACACTGAAGCTTTCTTT

V gene: TRBV5-6
clone size: few
D gene: TRBD2
J gene: TRBJ2-5
CDR3 protein: CASSWIQRLAGASWETQYF
CDR3 DNA: TGTGCCAGCAGCTGGATACAACGACTAGCGGGGGCCTCCTGGGAGACCCAGTACTTC

V gene: TRBV7-3
clone size: .
D gene: .
J gene: TRBJ2-5
CDR3 protein: CASSLLGAGAETQYF
CDR3 DNA: TGTGCCAGCAGCCTCTTGGGGGCTGGAGCGGAGACCCAGTACTTC

V gene: TRBV9
clone size: .
D gene: TRBD2
J gene: TRBJ2-1
CDR3 protein: CASSAGTSGGGINEQFF
CDR3 DNA: TGTGCCAGCAGCGCGGGGACTAGCGGGGGGGGAATTAATGAGCAGTTCTTC

V gene: TRBV9
clone size: few
D gene: TRBD2
J gene: TRBJ2-7
CDR3 protein: CASSGSGSSNEQYF
CDR3 DNA: TGTGCCAGCAGCGGTAGCGGGAGTAGCAACGAGCAGTACTTC

V gene: TRBV6-1
clone size: few
D gene: .
J gene: TRBJ1-1
CDR3 protein: CASSEEAVNTEAFF
CDR3 DNA: TGTGCCAGCAGTGAAGAAGCCGTGAACACTGAAGCTTTCTTT

V gene: TRBV27
clone size: .
D gene: TRBD2
J gene: TRBJ2-1
CDR3 protein: CASSLREWNEQFF
CDR3 DNA: TGTGCCAGCAGTTTGCGGGAGTGGAATGAGCAGTTCTTC

V gene: TRBV9
clone size: .
D gene: .
J gene: TRBJ2-2
CDR3 protein: CASSVRGGYTGELFF
CDR3 DNA: TGTGCCAGCAGCGTAAGGGGCGGCTACACCGGGGAGCTGTTTTTT

V gene: TRBV7-2
clone size: .
D gene: .
J gene: TRBJ2-7
CDR3 protein: CASSFTSYEQYF
CDR3 DNA: TGTGCCAGCAGCTTCACTTCCTACGAGCAGTACTTC

V gene: TRBV15
clone size: once
D gene: TRBD2
J gene: TRBJ2-7
CDR3 protein: CAASRDYGRGLISYEQYF
CDR3 DNA: TGTGCCGCCAGCAGAGATTACGGGAGGGGGTTAATCTCCTACGAGCAGTACTTC

V gene: TRBV19
clone size: .
D gene: .
J gene: TRBJ1-5
CDR3 protein: CASSSFTGQPQHF
CDR3 DNA: TGTGCCAGTAGTTCCTTTACAGGTCAGCCCCAGCATTTT

V gene: TRBV15
clone size: few
D gene: TRBD2
J gene: TRBJ2-7
CDR3 protein: CATSRETSGRLSYEQYF
CDR3 DNA: TGTGCCACCAGCAGAGAGACTAGCGGGAGGTTATCCTACGAGCAGTACTTC

V gene: TRBV7-3
clone size: once
D gene: TRBD1
J gene: TRBJ2-7
CDR3 protein: CASSLRDRRYEQYF
CDR3 DNA: TGTGCCAGCAGCTTACGGGACAGGAGGTACGAGCAGTACTTC

V gene: TRBV7-2
clone size: .
D gene: .
J gene: TRBJ2-1
CDR3 protein: CASSLGGTYNEQFF
CDR3 DNA: TGTGCCAGCAGCTTGGGGGGAACATACAATGAGCAGTTCTTC

V gene: TRBV28
clone size: .
D gene: .
J gene: TRBJ1-1
CDR3 protein: CASGLTGRLNTEAFF
CDR3 DNA: TGTGCCAGCGGGCTGACAGGACGCCTGAACACTGAAGCTTTCTTT

V gene: TRBV5-4
clone size: .
D gene: TRBD2
J gene: TRBJ2-7
CDR3 protein: CASSATSGSSYEQYF
CDR3 DNA: TGTGCCAGCAGCGCCACTAGCGGGAGCTCCTACGAGCAGTACTTC

V gene: TRBV6-4
clone size: once
D gene: TRBD2
J gene: TRBJ2-3
CDR3 protein: CASSEREGPDTQYF
CDR3 DNA: TGTGCCAGCAGTGAGCGGGAGGGCCCAGATACGCAGTATTTT

V gene: TRBV6-5
clone size: .
D gene: TRBD1
J gene: TRBJ2-3
CDR3 protein: CASRDRVITDTQYF
CDR3 DNA: TGTGCCAGCCGGGACAGGGTAATAACAGATACGCAGTATTTT

V gene: TRBV19
clone size: few
D gene: TRBD2
J gene: TRBJ2-5
CDR3 protein: CASSRTSGSGETQYF
CDR3 DNA: TGTGCCAGTAGTAGGACTAGCGGGAGTGGTGAGACCCAGTACTTC

V gene: TRBV14
clone size: .
D gene: .
J gene: TRBJ1-1
CDR3 protein: CASSHRTVPNTEAFF
CDR3 DNA: TGTGCCAGCAGCCACAGGACAGTTCCGAACACTGAAGCTTTCTTT

V gene: TRBV11-2
clone size: .
D gene: TRBD2
J gene: TRBJ2-1
CDR3 protein: CASSLGAEGGYEQFF
CDR3 DNA: TGTGCCAGCAGCTTAGGGGCGGAGGGAGGGTATGAGCAGTTCTTC

V gene: TRBV6-6
clone size: .
D gene: TRBD1
J gene: TRBJ1-3
CDR3 protein: CASSYPGQGNTIYF
CDR3 DNA: TGTGCCAGCAGTTACCCGGGACAGGGAAACACCATATATTTT

V gene: TRBV11-2
clone size: .
D gene: TRBD2
J gene: TRBJ2-7
CDR3 protein: CASSLDWAGVTHEQYF
CDR3 DNA: TGTGCCAGCAGCTTAGATTGGGCGGGAGTTACCCACGAGCAGTACTTC

V gene: TRBV7-9
clone size: once
D gene: .
J gene: TRBJ1-1
CDR3 protein: CASSLRGGAFF
CDR3 DNA: TGTGCCAGCAGCTTACGCGGCGGAGCTTTCTTT

V gene: TRBV12-5
clone size: few
D gene: .
J gene: TRBJ1-1
CDR3 protein: CASVSSSEAFF
CDR3 DNA: TGTGCTAGTGTCTCCAGTTCTGAAGCTTTCTTT

V gene: TRBV27
clone size: once
D gene: .
J gene: TRBJ1-4
CDR3 protein: CASSTRRGNEKLFF
CDR3 DNA: TGTGCCAGCAGTACACGACGGGGGAATGAAAAACTGTTTTTT

V gene: TRBV7-9
clone size: .
D gene: .
J gene: TRBJ2-3
CDR3 protein: CASSLSASTDTQYF
CDR3 DNA: TGTGCCAGCAGCCTATCCGCCAGCACAGATACGCAGTATTTT

V gene: TRBV7-8
clone size: .
D gene: TRBD2
J gene: TRBJ2-1
CDR3 protein: CASSPNFSGRINEQFF
CDR3 DNA: TGTGCCAGCAGCCCAAACTTTAGCGGGAGAATCAATGAGCAGTTCTTC

V gene: TRBV19
clone size: .
D gene: TRBD2
J gene: TRBJ2-7
CDR3 protein: CASSPWTSGRADSNYYEQYF
CDR3 DNA: TGTGCCAGTAGTCCATGGACTAGCGGGAGGGCCGATTCTAATTACTACGAGCAGTACTTC

V gene: TRBV2
clone size: .
D gene: TRBD1
J gene: TRBJ1-2
CDR3 protein: CASSQFPGQVSVYGYTF
CDR3 DNA: TGTGCCAGCTCTCAATTCCCGGGACAGGTCTCTGTCTATGGCTACACCTTC